The next 18 T cell receptor beta chains were all read from a single sample in a study of blood T cell repertoires in COVID-19. Clones were sequenced by immunoSEQ multiplex PCR, and TCRdb holds only the in-frame ones, with some missing. The sample includes approximately 83,000 clones, around 85% of them seen just once. The sequencing sample was made of peripheral blood. These receptors all come from a man in his fifties with acute or convalescent COVID-19.

This clone turned up a few times. Other nucleotide sequences in the sample specify the same CDR3. The chain couples TRBV5-1 to TRBJ2-1, with D perhaps TRBD2 (6 bases). Trimming pared 1 base from V and 9 bases from J, leaving 11 bases between. This CDR3 is built from 13 residues. Germline CDR1 is SGHRS and CDR2 is YFSETQ. This CDR3 is CASSLRLVGEQFF. In DNA, the CDR3 is TGCGCCAGCAGCTTGCGACTAGTCGGTGAGCAGTTCTTC.

The chain couples TRBV25-1 to TRBJ2-1; D remains unclear. The CDR3 extends over 11 amino acids. The germline V and J ends were trimmed by 4 bases and 9 bases, with 7 bases remaining between them. The germline V gene encodes CDR1 MGHDK and CDR2 SYGVNS. CDR3: CASSGALEQFF. The CDR3 DNA is TGTGCCAGCAGTGGCGCTCTTGAGCAGTTCTTC.

V usage is TRBV28 and J usage is TRBJ2-1, with D possibly TRBD1 on 6 matching bases. Germline CDR1 is MDHEN and CDR2 is SYDVKM. V lost 4 bases, J lost 6 bases, and 10 bases lay in between. The CDR3 extends over 13 amino acids. In DNA, the CDR3 is TGTGCCAGCAGTTCAGGACAGATCAATGAGCAGTTCTTC. Its translation: CASSSGQINEQFF.

A single count supports this clone. The chain recombines TRBV9 with TRBJ2-3, with D perhaps TRBD2 (5 bases). Germline CDR1 reads SGDLS; CDR2 reads YYNGEE. Trimming shortened V by 4 bases and J by 4 bases, and 19 bases separated the two germline ends. This CDR3 spans 16 amino acids. CDR3 sequence reads: CASSPTPAGGPDTQYF. CDR3 sequence (DNA): TGTGCCAGCAGCCCAACACCAGCTGGAGGCCCAGATACGCAGTATTTT. Drawing the rest from reference TRBV9 and TRBJ2-3, the complete variable domain is DSGVTQTPKHLITATGQRVTLRCSPRSGDLSVYWYQQSLDQGLQFLIQYYNGEERAKGNILERFSAQQFPDLHSELNLSSLELGDSALYFCASSPTPAGGPDTQYFGPGTRLTVL.

This chain joins TRBV6-2 or TRBV6-3 and TRBJ1-6; TRBD1 is a possible D gene (6 bases). Germline V gives CDR1 MNHEY, CDR2 SVGEGT. Trimming took off 6 bases at V and 7 bases at J, with 13 bases between the two ends. The CDR3 contains 14 residues. The CDR3 spells CASSPGQINSPLHF. Here the CDR3 DNA reads TGTGCCAGCAGCCCTGGACAGATCAATTCACCCCTCCACTTT.

The chain links TRBV12-3 or TRBV12-4 to TRBJ1-1; 9 nucleotides line up with TRBD1. CDR3 length: 12 residues. Trimming cost V 6 bases and J 5 bases; bases outside gene matches: 1. The CDR3 DNA sequence: TGTGCCAGCAGAGGGACAGGGACTGAAGCTTTCTTT. This encodes CASRGTGTEAFF.

The chain has TRBV11-3 and TRBJ2-1; 7 positions match TRBD1. Unmatched junction bases numbered 5, after V lost 4 bases and J lost 2 bases. The CDR3 has 15 residues. The germline V gene has CDR1 SGHNT and CDR2 YENEEA. The CDR3 is CASSSRTGTYNEQFF. CDR3 DNA: TGTGCCAGCAGCTCCCGGACAGGAACCTACAATGAGCAGTTCTTC.

The chain recombines TRBV18 with TRBJ2-2, with no clear D. Germline values: CDR1 KGHSH, CDR2 LQKENI. Trimming took off 0 bases at V and 8 bases at J, with 16 bases between the two ends. This CDR3 comprises 16 residues. DNA for the CDR3: TGTGCCAGCTCACCACCGACTTGGCAGCCCGAGGGGGAGCTGTTTTTT. Its translation: CASSPPTWQPEGELFF.

J is TRBJ1-5 and V is TRBV6-1, with 8 bases lining up with TRBD1. The CDR3 runs 16 residues. CDR1 is MNHNS and CDR2 is SASEGT in the germline V gene. With 4 bases clipped from V and 6 bases from J, the junction kept 11 bases outside the gene matches. The CDR3 bases are TGTGCCAGCAGTGTAGGACAGGGCCGACTACTTCAGCCCCAGCATTTT. Its translation: CASSVGQGRLLQPQHF.

The chain's CDR3 is CAWSEFSATNEKLFF. As DNA, the CDR3 is TGTGCCTGGAGTGAGTTCAGTGCAACTAATGAAAAACTGTTTTTT. This chain uses TRBV30 with TRBJ1-4; the D is unclear. The CDR3 has 15 amino acids. V was trimmed by 1 base and J by 0 bases, leaving 9 bases between them. Per germline, CDR1 GTSNPN and CDR2 SVGIG (reference sequence).

The genes are TRBV12-3 or TRBV12-4 and TRBJ2-5, with D unresolved. The CDR3 loop spans 13 amino acids. Trimming cost V 3 bases and J 2 bases, with 7 bases left between them. The CDR3 loop reads CASSFTTQETQYF. DNA of the CDR3: TGTGCCAGCAGTTTTACCACACAAGAGACCCAGTACTTC.

V usage is TRBV4-3 and J usage is TRBJ2-7; maybe TRBD2 (6 bases). Trimming shortened V by 0 bases and J by 2 bases, and 11 bases separated the two germline ends. Germline V gives CDR1 LGHNA, CDR2 YSLEER. The CDR3 is 15 amino acids. The CDR3 here is CASSQEGDWPYEQYF. CDR3 DNA sequence: TGCGCCAGCAGCCAAGAAGGGGACTGGCCCTACGAGCAGTACTTC.

V usage is TRBV19 and J usage is TRBJ1-1, with 10 positions matching TRBD1. Trimming cost V 5 bases and J 9 bases; bases outside gene matches: 6. Germline V lookup: CDR1 LNHDA, CDR2 SQIVND (reference sequence). There are 13 residues in the CDR3. CDR3 in DNA: TGTGCCAGTAGTTCCGGGACAGGGGTAAAAGCTTTCTTT. This codes for CASSSGTGVKAFF.

The CDR3 sequence is CASSPRQASYEQYF. CDR3 sequence (DNA): TGTGCCAGCAGCCCCCGACAGGCGAGCTACGAGCAGTACTTC. This chain uses TRBV11-2 with TRBJ2-7; tentatively, D is TRBD1 (6 bases). CDR3 length: 14 residues. CDR1 is SGHAT, CDR2 FQNNGV, per germline. V was shortened by 5 bases and J by 3 bases, with 14 bases between the two germline ends.

The V gene is TRBV3-1 (or the pseudogene TRBV3-2), the J gene TRBJ2-7; 7 bases are a match to TRBD1. CDR3 length: 14 residues. Losses at the gene ends were 5 bases for V and 2 bases for J; bases not matched to a gene: 6. Germline V CDR1 and CDR2: LGHDT, YNNKEL (reference sequence). The CDR3 region is CASSAQTGPYEQYF. The CDR3 DNA follows: TGTGCCAGCAGCGCCCAGACAGGGCCCTACGAGCAGTACTTC.

V is TRBV5-1 and J is TRBJ2-7; 7 nucleotides line up with TRBD1. V lost 4 bases and J lost 3; bases outside the gene matches: 13. CDR1 is SGHRS and CDR2 is YFSETQ in the germline V gene. The CDR3 is made up of 16 amino acids. The DNA for the CDR3 is TGCGCCAGCAGCCTAATAGACAGGGCTGGCTTCTACGAGCAGTACTTC. This gives the protein CASSLIDRAGFYEQYF.

The chain carries TRBV5-4 and TRBJ2-1; 11 bases fit TRBD2. Germline trimming cut 4 bases from V and 2 bases from J; bases unmatched to any gene: 5. Germline CDR1 and CDR2: SGHNT and YYREEE (reference sequence). The CDR3 is 16 amino acids. The CDR3 DNA reads TGTGCCAGCAGCCCCGAACTAGCGGGGGCCTACAATGAGCAGTTCTTC. Amino acid sequence: CASSPELAGAYNEQFF.

V usage is TRBV3-1 (or the pseudogene TRBV3-2) and J usage is TRBJ2-1; the match to TRBD2 covers 11 bases. The germline CDR1 and CDR2 sequences are LGHDT and YNNKEL (reference sequence). The CDR3 is 16 amino acids. Trimming removed 1 base from V and 2 bases from J; junction bases left unmatched: 1. The CDR3 loop reads CASSQVAGGAYNEQFF. DNA of the CDR3: TGTGCCAGCAGCCAAGTAGCGGGGGGGGCCTACAATGAGCAGTTCTTC.